These T cell receptor beta chains were read from a single sample in a study of post-analysis software for immune sequencing data. TCRdb called the PCR reads again in MiXCR, with one record for every CDR3 protein. Found here are 450,000 to 700,000 distinct CDR3 sequences, about 40% of them singletons; the top ten hold 1.7%. The specimen sequenced was blood. The receptors originated from a girl aged 10-17 years with multiple sclerosis. CDR3s include the opening cysteine and the closing phenylalanine or tryptophan.

v_call | cdr3_aa
TRBV11-3 | CASSSLGGDLYEQYF
TRBV2 | CASTAFEGHKQYF
TRBV10-3 | CAISELMGRQETQYF
TRBV2 | CASSGQSYEQYF
TRBV20-1 | CSARGTDGYTF
TRBV6-5 | CASSFAGTGTYNEQFF
TRBV20-1 | CSATRGLSYEQYF
TRBV4-1 | CASSASGNSYNEQFF
TRBV20-1 | CSAPRTGSYNEQFF
TRBV3-1 | CASSQGLAGPNEQFF
TRBV29-1 | CSVASSGKETQYF
TRBV6-1 | CASSARSNQPQHF
TRBV5-1 | CASSLGGNSYNEQFF
TRBV5-1 | CASSFRASQETQYF
TRBV20-1 | CSAERAGASYEQYF
TRBV7-2 | CASSLTVITEAFF
TRBV5-1 | CASRRTGGDLSYEQYF
TRBV7-6 | CASSWGQGLGEQYF
TRBV7-6 | CASSLSVYSYEQYF
TRBV7-9 | CASSLDRATGEQYF
TRBV10-3 | CAISGRTGSNYGYTF
TRBV4-1 | CASSRGTASGANVLTF
TRBV28 | CASSTRPGGDTQYF
TRBV3-1 | CASSQDGASGRHEQYF
TRBV20-1 | CSAGPPSRYGYTF
TRBV5-6 | CASSLDRNPTLLAKNIQYF
TRBV4-1 | CASSQVLPGIAKNIQYF
TRBV20-1 | CSARLAGTDTQYF
TRBV7-9 | CASSLGRLNTYEQYF
TRBV7-9 | CASSAGANEQFF
TRBV18 | CASSPAMTDTQYF
TRBV20-1 | CSARVTGEQFF
TRBV7-7 | CATGQGVQETQYF
TRBV28 | CASGPSGSGTDTQYF
TRBV5-1 | CASREPGGIGEAFF
TRBV5-1 | CASSVPGIEGGGSYNEQFF
TRBV6-2/TRBV6-3 | CASSRIRAGGSYEQYF
TRBV4-1 | CASSLHDRATEAFF
TRBV5-6 | CASSHSRSGETQYF
TRBV27 | CASSDLRASDTQYF
TRBV7-6 | CASSFSERGGYTF
TRBV7-9 | CASSLASGGEDTQYF
TRBV12-3/TRBV12-4 | CASSYRDIHTEAFF
TRBV6-2/TRBV6-3 | CASRGGATNEKLFF